These 26 T cell receptor beta chains were sequenced from one sample in a study of blood T cell repertoires in COVID-19 (dated by TCRdb to about 2020). Library preparation was by the immunoSEQ multiplex PCR assay. Here the immuneACCESS table is served through TCRdb, limited to in-frame sequences with V and J called. Missing clones are a known gap in these copies; in checked studies unresolved V genes cover under half, and the rest lacks a known reason. The sample table shows about 320,000 clones, and 85% are seen once. Clones ranked in the top ten supply under 2% of the sample. The sequenced material came from PBMCs or T cells enriched from blood (not recorded which). The receptor source for this set is a woman in her 30s who had been exposed to COVID-19.

In its sample, this clone was seen many times. The CDR3 coding sequence is TGTGCCAGCAGCTTAGACAGGGGAGGCACAGATACGCAGTATTTT. Translating it yields CASSLDRGGTDTQYF. This sequence joins TRBV5-6 and TRBJ2-3; TRBD1 matches at 8 bases. CDR1 is SGHDT and CDR2 is YYEEEE in the germline V gene. This CDR3 spans 15 amino acids. The V and J ends lost 2 bases and 1 base, in that order; junction bases with no gene match: 3.

This chain connects TRBV7-3 to TRBJ2-2; perhaps TRBD1 as D (5 bases). This CDR3 is 16 amino acids long. Germline-derived CDR1 and CDR2 are SGHTA and FQGTGA. Trimming removed 5 bases from V and 1 base from J, with 14 bases in between. The CDR3 protein is CASSPGLRGNTGELFF. CDR3 sequence (DNA): TGTGCCAGCAGCCCAGGGTTAAGGGGGAACACCGGGGAGCTGTTTTTT.

This clone showed up just once. V and J are TRBV7-9 and TRBJ1-1; TRBD1 is a possible D gene (5 bases). The CDR3 covers 13 residues. V lost 3 bases and J 4 bases, leaving 9 bases between the germline ends. Germline V lookup: CDR1 SEHNR, CDR2 FQNEAQ (reference sequence). Here the CDR3 DNA reads TGTGCCAGCAGCTTGGGGCAGGGCACTGAAGCTTTCTTT. Protein product: CASSLGQGTEAFF.

This chain connects TRBV9 to TRBJ1-1; perhaps TRBD1 as D (5 bases). The germline V and J ends were trimmed by 0 bases and 3 bases, with 12 bases remaining between them. Germline V gene sequence: CDR1 SGDLS, CDR2 YYNGEE. The CDR3 sequence is 15 residues long. In DNA, the CDR3 is TGTGCCAGCAGCGTAGCAGGGAGGGTTGACACTGAAGCTTTCTTT. Translation gives CASSVAGRVDTEAFF.

The chain is built from TRBV30 and TRBJ1-1; tentative D call: TRBD1 (5 bases). The CDR3 sequence is 16 residues long. V lost 0 bases and J lost 1, with 15 bases in between. CDR1 is GTSNPN, CDR2 SVGIG, per germline (reference sequence). The CDR3 DNA is TGTGCCTGGAGTGTAAGGAGGGGAGCAGGGAACACTGAAGCTTTCTTT. Its translation is CAWSVRRGAGNTEAFF.

The chain joins TRBV27 to TRBJ2-2; TRBD2 agrees at 14 bases. This CDR3 has 17 residues. The trim removed 6 bases at V and 5 bases at J, leaving 8 bases unmatched. CDR1 is MNHEY and CDR2 is SMNVEV in the germline V gene (reference sequence). The CDR3 protein is CASRVRLAGGSTGELFF. The CDR3 DNA reads as TGTGCCAGCAGGGTGCGACTAGCGGGGGGGAGTACCGGGGAGCTGTTTTTT.

The chain recombines TRBV6-4 with TRBJ2-3; tentative D call: TRBD2 (5 bases). The CDR3 contains 13 residues. The germline gives CDR1 MRHNA, CDR2 SNTAGT. V shed 2 bases and J shed 5 bases, with 8 bases lying between them. The CDR3 DNA is TGTGCCAGCAGTGACGAAGGAGGAGATACGCAGTATTTT. It translates to CASSDEGGDTQYF.

V and J are TRBV7-3 and TRBJ2-3, with 9 bases identical to TRBD2. Germline CDR1 is SGHTA and CDR2 is FQGTGA. The CDR3 runs to 16 residues. V trimming: 5 bases; J trimming: 5 bases; junction bases outside the gene matches: 11. CDR3 coding DNA: TGTGCCAGCAGCGCGCTCGCGGGAGGGCCGGGAGATACGCAGTATTTT. Its translation is CASSALAGGPGDTQYF. Full variable domain (rest looked up from reference TRBV7-3 and TRBJ2-3): GAGVSQTPSNKVTEKGKYVELRCDPISGHTALYWYRQSLGQGPEFLIYFQGTGAADDSGLPNDRFFAVRPEGSVSTLKIQRTERGDSAVYLCASSALAGGPGDTQYFGPGTRLTVL.

The chain employs TRBV18 and TRBJ1-1; D perhaps matches TRBD1 (5 bases). Trimming cost V 0 bases and J 4 bases, with 9 bases left between them. The CDR3 extends over 14 amino acids. Germline-derived CDR1 and CDR2 are KGHSH and LQKENI. CDR3 in amino acids: CASSPPQGGTEAFF. The DNA of the CDR3 is TGTGCCAGCTCACCACCCCAGGGTGGCACTGAAGCTTTCTTT.

This chain links TRBV9 with TRBJ2-3; 12 bases align to TRBD2. The CDR3 has 17 amino acids. Germline V lookup: CDR1 SGDLS, CDR2 YYNGEE. With V trimmed by 3 bases and J by 5 bases, 10 bases remained unmatched. The CDR3 spells CASSGGRLAGVIDTQYF. The CDR3 nucleotides read TGTGCCAGCAGCGGGGGTCGACTAGCGGGAGTCATAGATACGCAGTATTTT.

This clone was seen just once. The rearrangement links TRBV4-3 to TRBJ2-7, with 8 nucleotides matching TRBD2. The V segment lost 3 bases and the J segment 2 bases; nucleotides outside the gene matches: 9. Germline CDR1 is LGHNA and CDR2 is YSLEER. This CDR3 is 16 amino acids long. The DNA of the CDR3 is TGCGCCAGCAGCCATGCTATAGCGGGGAGTCCCTACGAGCAGTACTTC. This gives the protein CASSHAIAGSPYEQYF.

Only one count was recorded for this clone. The rearrangement joins TRBV12-3 or TRBV12-4 to TRBJ1-6; a weak D match, TRBD1 (6 bases). Trimming cost V 3 bases and J 8 bases, with 8 bases left between them. The CDR3 consists of 13 residues. CDR3 protein: CASSLAGDSPLHF. The CDR3 DNA is TGTGCCAGCAGTTTGGCAGGGGATTCACCCCTCCACTTT.

V and J are TRBV4-3 and TRBJ1-2; TRBD1 might be the D (6 bases). Germline V gives CDR1 LGHNA, CDR2 YSLEER. V gave up 1 base and J gave up 7 bases, with 13 bases separating them. The CDR3 is made up of 14 amino acids. The CDR3 protein is CASSQVLGASGYTF. The CDR3 bases are TGCGCCAGCAGCCAAGTTTTGGGGGCAAGTGGCTACACCTTC.

The rearrangement links TRBV3-1 (or the pseudogene TRBV3-2) to TRBJ1-5, with a weak D call TRBD1 (6 bases). Germline CDR1 is LGHDT and CDR2 is YNNKEL (reference sequence). Deletions cut 4 bases from V and 4 bases from J, with 11 bases between. The CDR3 is 14 amino acids. The CDR3 here is CASSPQGNNQPQHF. The CDR3 coding sequence is TGTGCCAGCAGCCCACAGGGCAATAATCAGCCCCAGCATTTT.

The chain couples TRBV7-8 to TRBJ2-1; perhaps TRBD1 as D (6 bases). Trimming shortened V by 5 bases and J by 0 bases, and 14 bases separated the two germline ends. The germline CDR1 and CDR2 sequences are SGHVS and FQNEAQ. CDR3 length equals 16 residues. CDR3 coding DNA: TGTGCCAGCAGCCGAGACAGGCCGAGCTCCTACAATGAGCAGTTCTTC. Its protein is CASSRDRPSSYNEQFF.

J is TRBJ1-2 and V is TRBV15; weak D call: TRBD1 (6 bases). The germline V gene has CDR1 LNHNV and CDR2 YYDKDF (reference sequence). Trimming shortened V by 4 bases and J by 6 bases, and 15 bases separated the two germline ends. CDR3 length equals 14 residues. As DNA, the CDR3 is TGTGCCACCAGCAAAAACCGGGGGGGCGATGGCTACACCTTC. Amino acid sequence: CATSKNRGGDGYTF.

The genes are TRBV28 and TRBJ2-5; TRBD1 is a possible D gene (6 bases). V was shortened by 6 bases and J by 2 bases, with 13 bases between the two germline ends. Germline CDR1 is MDHEN and CDR2 is SYDVKM. The length of the CDR3 is 14 residues. CDR3 in amino acids: CASSRPDSQETQYF. The CDR3 region has the DNA TGTGCCAGCAGCCGTCCGGACAGTCAAGAGACCCAGTACTTC.

This clone showed up just once. The chain carries TRBV15 and TRBJ2-7; no definite D call. The germline V gene encodes CDR1 LNHNV and CDR2 YYDKDF (reference sequence). The CDR3 loop spans 13 amino acids. V was trimmed by 1 base and J by 3 bases, leaving 7 bases between them. CDR3 nucleotide sequence: TGTGCCACCAGCAGAGGCCCGGGCTACGAGCAGTACTTC. Its translation is CATSRGPGYEQYF.

The chain is built from TRBV24-1 and TRBJ2-2, with 13 positions matching TRBD2. The CDR3 is made up of 18 amino acids. Germline V CDR1 and CDR2: KGHDR, SFDVKD. The V gene end was trimmed by 1 base and the J gene end by 4 bases; junction bases not matched to a gene: 5. The CDR3 DNA reads TGTGCCACCAGTGATTTCTTGACTAGCGGGAGGCTCACCGGGGAGCTGTTTTTT. Protein: CATSDFLTSGRLTGELFF.

The chain is built from TRBV24-1 and TRBJ1-6; TRBD1 might be the D (6 bases). Trimming took 5 bases from V and 9 from J, leaving 13 bases between them. CDR3 length: 14 amino acids. Germline values: CDR1 KGHDR, CDR2 SFDVKD. The chain's CDR3 is CATSGGGGGSPLHF. CDR3 DNA sequence: TGTGCCACCAGTGGAGGAGGGGGGGGTTCACCCCTCCACTTT.

In this sample, this clone turned up many times. The gene calls are TRBV18 and TRBJ2-7; TRBD1 is a possible D gene (5 bases). V was cut by 6 bases and J by 5 bases, with 11 bases left in between. From germline, CDR1 is KGHSH and CDR2 LQKENI. This CDR3 spans 12 amino acids. CDR3 nucleotides: TGTGCCAGCTCCCCTCAGGGCAACGAGCAGTACTTC. It codes for CASSPQGNEQYF.

The DNA for the CDR3 is TGTGCCAGCAGCTTGTACAGCGGGAATCAGCCCCAGCATTTT. Protein: CASSLYSGNQPQHF. V is TRBV5-6 and J is TRBJ1-5; D not certain. Per the germline V gene, CDR1 is SGHDT and CDR2 is YYEEEE. Trimming cost V 1 base and J 4 bases, with 9 bases left between them. This CDR3 spans 14 amino acids.

This chain links TRBV5-5 with TRBJ2-7; a possible D gene is TRBD1 (6 bases). CDR3 size: 14 residues. Trimming cost V 4 bases and J 0 bases, with 11 bases left between them. Germline V gene data show CDR1 as SGHKS and CDR2 as YYEKEE (reference sequence). In DNA, the CDR3 is TGTGCCAGCAGCATAAGACAGGACTCCTACGAGCAGTACTTC. Its translation: CASSIRQDSYEQYF.

The V gene is TRBV5-1, the J gene TRBJ1-3; 7 bases agree with TRBD1. Germline trimming cut 0 bases from V and 2 bases from J; bases unmatched to any gene: 5. The CDR3 totals 16 residues. Per the germline V gene, CDR1 is SGHRS and CDR2 is YFSETQ. The CDR3 DNA is TGCGCCAGCAGCTTGGGAGGACAGGCGACTGGAAACACCATATATTTT. The encoded protein is CASSLGGQATGNTIYF.

This sequence joins TRBV19 and TRBJ2-2, with TRBD1 matching over 8 bases. Germline V CDR1 and CDR2: LNHDA, SQIVND (reference sequence). The CDR3 has 14 residues. With 6 bases clipped from V and 6 bases from J, the junction kept 6 bases outside the gene matches. Written as DNA, the CDR3 is TGTGCCAGTAGAAGACAGGGGACCGCCGGGGAGCTGTTTTTT. The encoded protein is CASRRQGTAGELFF.

This sequence joins TRBV19 and TRBJ2-7; D call uncertain. There are 13 residues in the CDR3. V was shortened by 5 bases and J by 2 bases, with 10 bases between the two germline ends. Germline CDR1 reads LNHDA; CDR2 reads SQIVND (reference sequence). The CDR3 reads CASSVRVTYEQYF. CDR3 DNA: TGTGCCAGTAGTGTCCGAGTTACCTACGAGCAGTACTTC.